This TCR beta chain stems from a study of blood T cell repertoires in COVID-19. Background on the study: Both acute and convalescent COVID-19 samples were obtained from the United States, Italy and Spain.

Followed over time, Seattle patients had been enrolled while infection was active. Assay: immunoSEQ multiplex PCR; the TCRdb copy retains only in-frame clones and omits some. The table has roughly 500,000 clones, roughly nine tenths seen once. This clonotype was obtained from a man aged 18 to 29 with COVID-19, enrolled during active disease. Sequenced input: peripheral blood.

The CDR3 region is CASSLVGLDGYTF. In nucleotides, the CDR3 is TGTGCCAGCAGCTTAGTTGGACTCGATGGCTACACCTTC. V usage is TRBV7-8 and J usage is TRBJ1-2; D is undetermined. The CDR3 extends over 13 amino acids. Trimming pared 1 base from V and 6 bases from J, leaving 9 bases between. Germline V CDR1 and CDR2: SGHVS, FQNEAQ.